This T cell receptor (beta chain) originates from a study of blood T cell repertoires in COVID-19 (dated by TCRdb to the early 2020s). In terms of the full investigation: Collaborator samples came from the United States, Italy and Spain and covered acute and convalescent phases of COVID-19. The material from the prospective study consisted of cDNA or gDNA derived from T cells, B-cell-depleted T cells, or PBMCs. Deeply sampled blood TCRbeta repertoires from subjects exposed to, actively infected with, or recovered from COVID-19 were included in the dataset. The repertoires were released in a freely available public database intended as a resource for research on the immune response to SARS-CoV-2. Samples came from the ongoing ImmuneRACE study (first 160 participants) plus 1,254 subjects from 6 global collaborators. Nearly every sample came with metadata listing a de-identified subject ID, COVID-19 status, age in years and sex. HLA class I and class II types, where available, came from metadata supplied by the sample provider rather than from assay-based typing.

The immunoSEQ Assay, a bias-controlled multiplex PCR, was used to amplify TCRbeta CDR3 regions from genomic DNA. The published analysis was carried out like this. The number of nucleated cells in each sample was estimated from the amplification of reference gene primers within the assay. To quantify the absolute abundance of each unique TCRbeta CDR3 rearrangement, sequence reads were collapsed and filtered. For each sample, productive Simpson clonality was calculated by taking the square root of Simpson's diversity index across productive rearrangements. Here the immuneACCESS table is served through TCRdb, limited to in-frame sequences with V and J called. Missing clones are a known gap in these copies; in checked studies unresolved V genes cover under half, and the rest lacks a known reason. That table is the source of V, J and clone size, and D and trimming were worked out from the DNA. For this sample the table gives a few hundred thousand clones, of which about nine tenths were detected only once. The ten top clones hold about 2% of the sample.

Study-wide conclusions, independent of this receptor: How much clinical and demographic metadata was included differed by source and by participant, and the metadata was provided uncurated.

As to this clone: Its antigen remains undetermined. There are no base qualities to consult, and no much larger clone falls within one base.

The CDR3 covers 16 residues, taking in both the cysteine and the phenylalanine. Of all the DNA, just the CDR3 is kept, 48 bases in frame from base 1. Looking up the germline V gene (reference sequence) yields CDR1 SEHNR and CDR2 FQNEAQ. For this chain, trimming is 5 bases at the V end and 5 bases at the J end, and the number of junction bases without a gene match is 12. Enrolling through a virtual design, the prospective study's participants ranged in age from roughly 18 to 100 years and lived across around 25 United States geographic areas. In the prospective study, participants were assigned to cohorts based on the clinical history participants reported in a screening survey and a study questionnaire. ImmuneRACE Cohort 3 recovered participants were defined by two consecutive negative NP/OP PCR tests, healthcare professional clearance, or symptom resolution. In the prospective study, whole blood, serum and a nasopharyngeal or oropharyngeal swab were collected from each participant by mobile phlebotomists. Additional blood draws and questionnaires over an approximately 2-month period could optionally be provided by prospective study participants. Before DNA extraction, blood samples from the prospective study were shipped at room temperature or frozen.

The sequenced sample consisted of PBMCs or T cells enriched from blood (not recorded which). The receptor's source is a woman in her sixties or seventies who had recovered from COVID-19. The sequence links TRBV7-9 to TRBJ2-3; TRBD2 agrees with 8 junctional bases. Here the CDR3 is given as CASSPGSTGGGDTQYF. The bases are TGTGCCAGCAGCCCGGGGTCCACCGGGGGGGGAGATACGCAGTATTTT.